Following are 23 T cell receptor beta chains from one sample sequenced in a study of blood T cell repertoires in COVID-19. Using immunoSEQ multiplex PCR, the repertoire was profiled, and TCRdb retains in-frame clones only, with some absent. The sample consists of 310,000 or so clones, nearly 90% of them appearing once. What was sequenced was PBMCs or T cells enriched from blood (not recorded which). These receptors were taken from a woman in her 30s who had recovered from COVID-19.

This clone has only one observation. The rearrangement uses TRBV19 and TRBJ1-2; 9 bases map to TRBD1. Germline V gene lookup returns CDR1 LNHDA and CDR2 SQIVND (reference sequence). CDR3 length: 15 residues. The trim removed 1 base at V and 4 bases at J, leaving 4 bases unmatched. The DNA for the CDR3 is TGTGCCAGTAGTATAGTTGGACAGGGGCCCTATGGCTACACCTTC. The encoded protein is CASSIVGQGPYGYTF. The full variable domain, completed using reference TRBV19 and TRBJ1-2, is DGGITQSPKYLFRKEGQNVTLSCEQNLNHDAMYWYRQDPGQGLRLIYYSQIVNDFQKGDIAEGYSVSREKKESFPLTVTSAQKNPTAFYLCASSIVGQGPYGYTFGSGTRLTVV.

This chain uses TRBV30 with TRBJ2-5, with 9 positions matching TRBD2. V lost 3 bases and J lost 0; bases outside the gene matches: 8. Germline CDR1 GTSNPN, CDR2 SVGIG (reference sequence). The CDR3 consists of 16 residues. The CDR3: CAWSWGSGGNQETQYF. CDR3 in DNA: TGTGCCTGGAGCTGGGGTAGCGGGGGTAACCAAGAGACCCAGTACTTC.

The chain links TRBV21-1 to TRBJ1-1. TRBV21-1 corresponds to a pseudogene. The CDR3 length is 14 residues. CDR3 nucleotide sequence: TGTGCCAGCAGCAATCGGAGGGAGTCGACTGAAGCTTTCTTT. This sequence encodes CASSNRRESTEAFF.

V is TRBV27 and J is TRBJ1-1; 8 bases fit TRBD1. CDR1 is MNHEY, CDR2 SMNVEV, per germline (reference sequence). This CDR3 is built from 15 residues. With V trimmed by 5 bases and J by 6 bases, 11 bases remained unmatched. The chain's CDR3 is CASSKTGVRFAEAFF. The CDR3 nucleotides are TGTGCCAGCAGTAAGACAGGGGTCAGGTTCGCTGAAGCTTTCTTT.

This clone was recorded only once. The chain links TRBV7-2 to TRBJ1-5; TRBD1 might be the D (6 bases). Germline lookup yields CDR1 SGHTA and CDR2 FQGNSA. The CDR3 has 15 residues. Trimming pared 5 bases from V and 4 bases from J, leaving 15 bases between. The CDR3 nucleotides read TGTGCCAGCAGCCCTATGGGGACACATAATCAGCCCCAGCATTTT. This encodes CASSPMGTHNQPQHF.

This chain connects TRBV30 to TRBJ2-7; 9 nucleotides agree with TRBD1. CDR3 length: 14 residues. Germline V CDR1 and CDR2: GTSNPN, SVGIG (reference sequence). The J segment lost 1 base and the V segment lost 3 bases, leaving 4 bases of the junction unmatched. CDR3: CAWSRDRASYEQYF. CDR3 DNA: TGTGCCTGGAGCCGGGACAGGGCTTCCTACGAGCAGTACTTC.

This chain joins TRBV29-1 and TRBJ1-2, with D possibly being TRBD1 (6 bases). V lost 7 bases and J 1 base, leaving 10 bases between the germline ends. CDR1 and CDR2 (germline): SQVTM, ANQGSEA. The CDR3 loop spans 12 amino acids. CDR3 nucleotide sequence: TGCAGCGCGGGGGGGCTTAACTATGGCTACACCTTC. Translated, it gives CSAGGLNYGYTF.

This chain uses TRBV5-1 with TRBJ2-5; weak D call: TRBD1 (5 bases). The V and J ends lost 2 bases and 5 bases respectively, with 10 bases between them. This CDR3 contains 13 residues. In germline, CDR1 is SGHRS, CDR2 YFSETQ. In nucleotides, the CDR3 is TGCGCCAGCAGCTTTAAAGGGGTCGAGACCCAGTACTTC. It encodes CASSFKGVETQYF.

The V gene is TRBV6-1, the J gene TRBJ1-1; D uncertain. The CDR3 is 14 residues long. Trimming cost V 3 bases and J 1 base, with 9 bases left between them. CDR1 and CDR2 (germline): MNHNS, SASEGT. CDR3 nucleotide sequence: TGTGCCAGCAGTGAGAACCGCGAGAACACTGAAGCTTTCTTT. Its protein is CASSENRENTEAFF.

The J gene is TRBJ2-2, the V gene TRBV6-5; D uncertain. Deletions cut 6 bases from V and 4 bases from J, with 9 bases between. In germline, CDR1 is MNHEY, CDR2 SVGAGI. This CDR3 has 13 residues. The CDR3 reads CASSHPGTGELFF. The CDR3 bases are TGTGCCAGCAGCCACCCGGGCACCGGGGAGCTGTTTTTT.

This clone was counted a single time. CDR3 DNA: TGTGCCAGCAGCGTAGGGACAGGGGATCTACTGGACGAGGGCTACACCTTC. It is translated as CASSVGTGDLLDEGYTF. V is TRBV9 and J is TRBJ1-2; 9 bases are a match to TRBD1. The junction had 14 bases not matched to a gene; V was cut back by 0 bases and J by 8 bases. Germline V lookup: CDR1 SGDLS, CDR2 YYNGEE. The CDR3 runs to 17 residues.

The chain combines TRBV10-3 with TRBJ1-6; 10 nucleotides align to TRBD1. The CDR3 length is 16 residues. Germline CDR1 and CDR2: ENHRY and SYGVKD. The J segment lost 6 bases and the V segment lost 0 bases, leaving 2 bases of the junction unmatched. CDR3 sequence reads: CAISESGQGGNSPLHF. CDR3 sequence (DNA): TGTGCCATCAGTGAGTCCGGACAGGGGGGTAATTCACCCCTCCACTTT.

The CDR3 DNA reads as TGTGCCAGCAGCTCCCGGACAGGGGGCGTCGATGAGCAGTTCTTC. This encodes CASSSRTGGVDEQFF. This sequence joins TRBV5-5 and TRBJ2-1, with 11 bases that match TRBD1. Germline lookup yields CDR1 SGHKS and CDR2 YYEKEE (reference sequence). J gave up 8 bases and V 3 bases, and 7 bases lay outside the gene matches. The CDR3 contains 15 residues.

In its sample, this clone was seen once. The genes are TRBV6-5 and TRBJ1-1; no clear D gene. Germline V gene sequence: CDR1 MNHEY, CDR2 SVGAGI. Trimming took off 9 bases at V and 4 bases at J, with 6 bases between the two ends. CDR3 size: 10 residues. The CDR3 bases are TGTGCCAGTTCGAGCACTGAAGCTTTCTTT. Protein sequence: CASSSTEAFF.

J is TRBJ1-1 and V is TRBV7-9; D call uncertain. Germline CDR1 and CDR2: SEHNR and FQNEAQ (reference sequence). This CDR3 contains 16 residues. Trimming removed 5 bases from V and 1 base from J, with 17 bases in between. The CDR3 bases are TGTGCCAGCAGCCAAGACGGCGGGCCCACGAACACTGAAGCTTTCTTT. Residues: CASSQDGGPTNTEAFF.

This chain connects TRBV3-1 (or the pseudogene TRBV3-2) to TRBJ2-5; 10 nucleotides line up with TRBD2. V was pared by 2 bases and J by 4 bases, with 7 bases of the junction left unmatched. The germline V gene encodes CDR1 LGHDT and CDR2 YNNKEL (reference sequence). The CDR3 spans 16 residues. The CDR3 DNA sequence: TGTGCCAGCAGCCAACAACTAGCGGGGATAGCAGAGACCCAGTACTTC. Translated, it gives CASSQQLAGIAETQYF.

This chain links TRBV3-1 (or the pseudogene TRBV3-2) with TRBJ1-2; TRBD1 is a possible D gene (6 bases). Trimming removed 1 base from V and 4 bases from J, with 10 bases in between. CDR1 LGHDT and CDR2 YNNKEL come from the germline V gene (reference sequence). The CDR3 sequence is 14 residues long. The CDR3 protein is CASSQVQGPYGYTF. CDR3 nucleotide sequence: TGTGCCAGCAGCCAAGTGCAGGGGCCCTATGGCTACACCTTC.

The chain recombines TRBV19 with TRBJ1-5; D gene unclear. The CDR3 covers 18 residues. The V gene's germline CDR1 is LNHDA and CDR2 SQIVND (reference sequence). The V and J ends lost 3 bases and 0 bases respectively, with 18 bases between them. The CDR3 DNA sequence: TGTGCCAGTAGTATCCGAGGGCAGGCGGAATATAGCAATCAGCCCCAGCATTTT. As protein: CASSIRGQAEYSNQPQHF.

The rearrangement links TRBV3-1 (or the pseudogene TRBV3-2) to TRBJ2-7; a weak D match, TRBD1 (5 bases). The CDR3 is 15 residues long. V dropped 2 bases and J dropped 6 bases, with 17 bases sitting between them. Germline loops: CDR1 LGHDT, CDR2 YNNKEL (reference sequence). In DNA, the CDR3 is TGTGCCAGCAGCCAAAGGGGTAAGGTTCTCGTCGAGCAGTACTTC. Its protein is CASSQRGKVLVEQYF.

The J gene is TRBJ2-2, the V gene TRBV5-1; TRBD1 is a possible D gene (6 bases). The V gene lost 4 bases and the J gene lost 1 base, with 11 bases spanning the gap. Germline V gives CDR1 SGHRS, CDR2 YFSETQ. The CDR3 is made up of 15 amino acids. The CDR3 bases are TGCGCCAGCAGCCCGGTGACAGGGAACACCGGGGAGCTGTTTTTT. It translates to CASSPVTGNTGELFF.

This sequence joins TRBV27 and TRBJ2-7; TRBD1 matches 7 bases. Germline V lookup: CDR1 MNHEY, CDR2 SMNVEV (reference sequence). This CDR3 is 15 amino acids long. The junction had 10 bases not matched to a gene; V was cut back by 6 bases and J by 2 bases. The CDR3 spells CASRRQGGVPYEQYF. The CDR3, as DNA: TGTGCCAGCAGACGACAGGGCGGCGTGCCCTACGAGCAGTACTTC.

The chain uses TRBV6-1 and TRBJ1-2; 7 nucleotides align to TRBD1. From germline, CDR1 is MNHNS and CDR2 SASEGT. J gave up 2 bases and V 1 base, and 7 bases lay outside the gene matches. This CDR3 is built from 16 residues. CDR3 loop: CASSEEGARANYGYTF. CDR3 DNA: TGTGCCAGCAGTGAAGAGGGGGCTAGGGCCAACTATGGCTACACCTTC.

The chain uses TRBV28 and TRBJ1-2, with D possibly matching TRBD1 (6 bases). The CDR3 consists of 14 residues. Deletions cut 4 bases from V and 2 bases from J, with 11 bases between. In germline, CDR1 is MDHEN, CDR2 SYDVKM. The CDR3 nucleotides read TGTGCCAGCAGTTCGCAGACAGGCAACTATGGCTACACCTTC. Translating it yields CASSSQTGNYGYTF.